The clone carrying this TCR beta chain was counted between two and nine times. Per the authors' pipeline: Researchers report that nucleated cell counts were estimated from reference gene primer amplification. Using immunoSEQ multiplex PCR, the repertoire was profiled, and TCRdb retains in-frame clones only, with some absent. V and J calls plus clone size are reproduced from that table; the DNA served to infer D and trimming. The data hold some 200,000 clones, with about 76% observed a single time. Germline values: CDR1 SGHDT, CDR2 YYEEEE. This CDR3 comprises 14 residues. The V gene lost 1 base and the J gene lost 2 bases, with 7 bases spanning the gap. The sample belongs to a study of blood T cell repertoires in COVID-19. Study information: Material from acute and convalescent COVID-19 was sourced from the United States, Italy and Spain. PBMCs, B-cell-depleted T cells, or T cells were the source of the cDNA or gDNA that made up the material.

This TCR was recovered from a woman aged 45-60 years with active or convalescent COVID-19. This chain uses TRBV5-6 with TRBJ1-5; D unresolved. Sequencing was carried out using peripheral blood. The CDR3 spells CASSLTGGNQPQHF. The CDR3 DNA follows: TGTGCCAGCAGCTTGACCGGGGGCAATCAGCCCCAGCATTTT.